This T cell receptor (beta chain) emerged from a study of blood T cell repertoires in COVID-19. About the research overall: Sites across the United States, Italy and Spain contributed samples from acute and convalescent COVID-19. PBMCs, B-cell-depleted T cells, or T cells provided the cDNA or gDNA that made up the material.

Here immunoSEQ multiplex PCR was the method, and the copy in TCRdb shows in-frame clones only, minus some. The profile shows under 200,000 clones, 80% to 90% of them singletons. The V gene lost 1 base and the J gene lost 3 bases, with 10 bases spanning the gap. CDR3 length: 14 amino acids. CDR1 SGHDN and CDR2 FVKESK come from the germline V gene. This sequence originates from a young woman who had recovered from COVID-19. Sequenced sample: PBMCs or T cells enriched from blood (not recorded which). The chain has TRBV14 and TRBJ2-7; D is unclear. The chain's CDR3 is CASSQGQALYEQYF. The CDR3 DNA sequence: TGTGCCAGCAGCCAAGGCCAGGCCCTCTACGAGCAGTACTTC.